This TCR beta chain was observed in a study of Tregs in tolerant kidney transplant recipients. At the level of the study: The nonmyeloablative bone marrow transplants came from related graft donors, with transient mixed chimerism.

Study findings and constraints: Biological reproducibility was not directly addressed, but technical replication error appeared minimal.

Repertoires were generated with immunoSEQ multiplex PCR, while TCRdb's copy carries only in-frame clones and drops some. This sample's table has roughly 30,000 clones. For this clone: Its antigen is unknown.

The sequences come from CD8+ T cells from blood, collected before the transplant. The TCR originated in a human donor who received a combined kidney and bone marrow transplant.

Partial CDR3 DNA: TGTGCCAGTGGACAGGGGAGATCCTACGAG. Translating it yields CASGQGRSYE. The complete CDR3 sequence is CASGQGRSYEQYF. V usage is TRBV19 and J usage is TRBJ2-7, with TRBD1 matching over 9 bases. Read data end 3 residues before the CDR3 end; the end is taken from the germline J gene. The CDR3 length is 13 residues. The V segment lost 8 bases and the J segment 1 base; nucleotides outside the gene matches: 3. The germline V gene encodes CDR1 LNHDA and CDR2 SQIVND (reference sequence). The full variable domain, its missing parts supplied by reference TRBV19 and TRBJ2-7, is DGGITQSPKYLFRKEGQNVTLSCEQNLNHDAMYWYRQDPGQGLRLIYYSQIVNDFQKGDIAEGYSVSREKKESFPLTVTSAQKNPTAFYLCASGQGRSYEQYFGPGTRLTVT.